Presented here are 7 T cell receptor beta chains from one specimen sequenced in a study of cytomegalovirus exposure and HLA in healthy donors. Both 60 Vbeta primers and 13 Jbeta primers went into the PCR. Assay used: immunoSEQ multiplex PCR; TCRdb lists only in-frame clones, some missing. Of 170,000 or so clones in the sample, roughly 80% were seen once. The sequenced material came from PBMCs. The receptors originated from a man aged 25-45 years in good health and CMV-seropositive.

The V gene is TRBV5-5, the J gene TRBJ1-1; the D gene is possibly TRBD1 (6 bases). This CDR3 is 14 amino acids long. Trimming stripped 6 bases from V and 0 bases from J, with 12 bases between. Germline loops: CDR1 SGHKS, CDR2 YYEKEE (reference sequence). This CDR3 is CASIRGALNTEAFF. The CDR3 region has the DNA TGTGCCAGCATCAGGGGCGCTTTGAACACTGAAGCTTTCTTT.

The sample holds one count of this clone. The rearrangement uses TRBV19 and TRBJ2-3; D remains unclear. The germline gives CDR1 LNHDA, CDR2 SQIVND (reference sequence). The CDR3 contains 13 residues. Trimming cost V 3 bases and J 3 bases, with 7 bases left between them. The CDR3 nucleotides read TGTGCCAGTAGTATGATGAGGACAGATACGCAGTATTTT. Protein sequence: CASSMMRTDTQYF.

This clone was recorded once. The chain combines TRBV5-6 with TRBJ1-1; D might be TRBD1 (5 bases). The CDR3 is 14 amino acids. Trimming shortened V by 6 bases and J by 5 bases, and 17 bases separated the two germline ends. From germline, CDR1 is SGHDT and CDR2 YYEEEE. This CDR3 reads CASTRWGGLTEAFF. DNA of the CDR3: TGTGCCAGCACCCGGTGGGGGGGTTTAACTGAAGCTTTCTTT.

The chain is built from TRBV4-2 and TRBJ2-3, with 9 bases fitting TRBD2. Trimming took 0 bases from V and 4 from J; bases not matched to a gene: 14. Per the germline V gene, CDR1 is LGHNA and CDR2 is YNFKEQ. The CDR3 is 19 residues long. The CDR3 bases are TGTGCCAGCAGCCAAGAAGGTTGGTGGGCTGCGGGGGGGGCAGATACGCAGTATTTT. Its translation is CASSQEGWWAAGGADTQYF.

This chain uses TRBV27 with TRBJ1-5, with unresolved D. Germline V lookup: CDR1 MNHEY, CDR2 SMNVEV (reference sequence). Trimming cost V 4 bases and J 7 bases, with 8 bases left between them. The CDR3 sequence is 12 residues long. The CDR3 here is CASSSGNQPQHF. CDR3 sequence (DNA): TGTGCCAGCAGTTCGGGGAACCAGCCCCAGCATTTT.

This clone was picked up one time. This chain links TRBV10-3 with TRBJ1-2; 10 nucleotides agree with TRBD1. J gave up 3 bases and V 4 bases, and 8 bases lay outside the gene matches. CDR1 and CDR2 from the germline V gene are ENHRY and SYGVKD. CDR3 size: 16 residues. As DNA, the CDR3 is TGTGCCATCAGTGCCAGAGGGACAGGGGAATACTATGGCTACACCTTC. Its translation is CAISARGTGEYYGYTF.

This clone was seen just once. The V gene is TRBV27, the J gene TRBJ2-3; 7 bases map to TRBD1. CDR1 and CDR2 from the germline V gene are MNHEY and SMNVEV (reference sequence). J gave up 4 bases and V 3 bases, and 7 bases lay outside the gene matches. The CDR3 sequence is 15 residues long. The CDR3 coding sequence is TGTGCCAGCAGTTTCATGCGACAGGGCGCAGATACGCAGTATTTT. Protein sequence: CASSFMRQGADTQYF.